Following are 21 T cell receptor beta chains from one sample sequenced in a study of regulatory T cells in long-lasting Graves disease. Through Arm-PCR of CDR3 regions and iRepertoire HTBI primers, TCR beta libraries were built. A single record per CDR3 protein comes from TCRdb applying MiXCR to the multiplex PCR reads. The sample contains a few hundred thousand distinct CDR3 sequences, about 25% of which appear only once. The time point was: persistent/refractory GD, antithyroid drugs over 5 years with positive TRAb. Preparation of the TCR library used RNA extracted from PBMCs. This material consisted of peripheral blood mononuclear cells (PBMCs), taken when the disease was refractory, from a patient treated with antithyroid drugs. The receptors derive from a female donor with Graves disease.

This clonotype was detected many times. The V call is TRBV10-3, the J call TRBJ2-7; D may be TRBD2 (5 bases). With 3 bases removed from V and 0 bases from J, the gap between germline ends came to 12 bases. Per germline, CDR1 ENHRY and CDR2 SYGVKD. This CDR3 contains 15 residues. CDR3 sequence: CAISDRREGSYEQYF. In DNA form, the CDR3 reads TGTGCCATCAGTGACCGACGGGAAGGCTCCTACGAGCAGTACTTC.

The gene calls are TRBV5-1 and TRBJ2-7, with a possible D match to TRBD1 (6 bases). CDR1 is SGHRS, CDR2 YFSETQ, per germline. The V gene lost 4 bases and the J gene lost 2 bases, with 13 bases spanning the gap. The CDR3 loop spans 14 amino acids. The CDR3 sequence: CASSPRQDTYEQYF. The DNA for the CDR3 is TGCGCCAGCAGCCCGCGACAGGATACCTACGAGCAGTACTTC.

The rearrangement joins TRBV6-6 to TRBJ1-2; 9 nucleotides align to TRBD1. There are 15 residues in the CDR3. CDR1 is MNHNY, CDR2 SVGAGI, per germline (reference sequence). Losses at the gene ends were 2 bases for V and 6 bases for J; bases not matched to a gene: 7. Written as DNA, the CDR3 is TGTGCCAGCAGTTACAGCGGGACAGGGCTCGATGGCTACACCTTC. This encodes CASSYSGTGLDGYTF.

V is TRBV24-1 and J is TRBJ2-2; D tentatively reads TRBD1 or TRBD2 (5 bases each). Germline V gene sequence: CDR1 KGHDR, CDR2 SFDVKD. The CDR3 spans 15 residues. The V end lost 6 bases, the J end lost 5 bases, and 15 bases lay between the germline ends. The CDR3 is CATSPGTAGTGELFF. The CDR3 bases are TGTGCCACCAGTCCCGGGACGGCTGGAACCGGGGAGCTGTTTTTT.

The V gene is TRBV9, the J gene TRBJ2-5; D is unclear. This CDR3 spans 14 amino acids. V was cut by 0 bases and J by 4 bases, with 10 bases left in between. The germline V gene has CDR1 SGDLS and CDR2 YYNGEE. The CDR3 region has the DNA TGTGCCAGCAGCGTAGTGGGTCACCCAGAGACCCAGTACTTC. Translated: CASSVVGHPETQYF.

This clonotype was observed a few times. The rearrangement uses TRBV20-1 and TRBJ2-7; 10 bases map to TRBD1. The length of the CDR3 is 13 residues. J gave up 5 bases and V 7 bases, and 8 bases lay outside the gene matches. Germline CDR1 DFQATT, CDR2 SNEGSKA (reference sequence). The CDR3 sequence: CSVSPGQGNEQYF. The CDR3 DNA is TGCAGTGTTTCTCCGGGACAGGGGAACGAGCAGTACTTC.

Regarding this clonotype: A read error may be the cause here, since a much bigger clone is one base away. This sequence joins TRBV6-1 and TRBJ2-5; 8 bases match TRBD2. Germline CDR1 and CDR2: MNHNS and SASEGT. The CDR3 is 13 residues long. The CDR3 DNA reads TGTGCCAGCGAGGGTAGCGGGAAAGAGGCCCAGTACTTC. It translates to CASEGSGKEAQYF.

The chain carries TRBV5-5 and TRBJ2-7, with 10 nucleotides matching TRBD2. V lost 2 bases to trimming and J lost 0 bases; unmatched junction nucleotides: 5. The CDR3 is 16 amino acids. Per germline, CDR1 SGHKS and CDR2 YYEKEE (reference sequence). The CDR3 bases are TGTGCCAGCAGCTTAGGACTAGCGGCCTTCTCCTACGAGCAGTACTTC. Its translation is CASSLGLAAFSYEQYF.

The rearrangement links TRBV20-1 to TRBJ2-1; 12 bases align to TRBD2. Germline CDR1 and CDR2: DFQATT and SNEGSKA (reference sequence). This CDR3 has 14 amino acids. V lost 4 bases and J lost 7; bases outside the gene matches: 5. The CDR3 loop reads CSATTSGRQNEQFF. As DNA, the CDR3 is TGCAGTGCTACCACTAGCGGGAGGCAAAATGAGCAGTTCTTC.

About this clonotype itself: A junction end diverges from the germline sequence, so it may reflect a read error. The chain recombines TRBV5-6 with TRBJ2-2; D is tentatively TRBD1 or TRBD2 (7 bases each). This CDR3 spans 15 amino acids. Germline V gives CDR1 SGHDT, CDR2 YYEEEE. The CDR3 spells CANSPTGRVTGELFF. In nucleotides, the CDR3 is TGTGCCAACAGCCCGACAGGGAGGGTCACCGGGGAGCTGTTTTTT.

This clonotype came up a few times. CDR3 sequence: CASSRGSKYEQYF. The DNA for the CDR3 is TGTGCCAGCAGCCGCGGGAGTAAGTACGAGCAGTACTTC. V gene TRBV27 combines with J gene TRBJ2-7; 7 bases are shared with TRBD2. This CDR3 region has 13 residues. The germline gives CDR1 MNHEY, CDR2 SMNVEV (reference sequence). The V gene end was trimmed by 6 bases and the J gene end by 4 bases; junction bases not matched to a gene: 6.

This clonotype was seen at least ten times. J is TRBJ2-7 and V is TRBV6-9; 7 nucleotides align to TRBD2. Germline V gives CDR1 MNHGY, CDR2 SVAAGI. The V gene end was trimmed by 3 bases and the J gene end by 5 bases; junction bases not matched to a gene: 4. The length of the CDR3 is 13 residues. This CDR3 reads CASSYGGSNEQYF. The CDR3 nucleotides read TGTGCCAGCAGTTACGGCGGGAGCAACGAGCAGTACTTC.

V usage is TRBV20-1 and J usage is TRBJ2-7, with D possibly matching TRBD1 (5 bases). In germline, CDR1 is DFQATT, CDR2 SNEGSKA (reference sequence). The CDR3 spans 16 residues. V lost 1 base and J lost 3, with 19 bases in between. The CDR3 region is CSARAPLGAYNYEQYF. As DNA, the CDR3 is TGCAGTGCTAGAGCTCCCCTAGGGGCTTATAACTACGAGCAGTACTTC.

This chain connects TRBV20-1 to TRBJ2-7, with 9 bases fitting TRBD1. V gave up 0 bases and J gave up 5 bases; unmatched junction bases: 11. The germline V gene has CDR1 DFQATT and CDR2 SNEGSKA (reference sequence). The CDR3 is 16 amino acids. This chain's CDR3 is CSARDDRGWLFDEQYF. In nucleotides, the CDR3 is TGCAGTGCTAGAGATGACAGGGGGTGGTTGTTCGACGAGCAGTACTTC.

This chain uses TRBV20-1 with TRBJ2-2, with 8 bases aligning to TRBD2. Unmatched junction bases numbered 4, after V lost 3 bases and J lost 4 bases. The germline V gene encodes CDR1 DFQATT and CDR2 SNEGSKA (reference sequence). The CDR3 is 14 amino acids. CDR3 region: CSASSGKGTGELFF. In DNA, the CDR3 is TGCAGTGCTAGTAGCGGGAAAGGCACCGGGGAGCTGTTTTTT.

In its sample, this clonotype was seen a few times. This sequence joins TRBV5-1 and TRBJ1-4, with 7 bases that match TRBD1. Looked up from germline, CDR1 is SGHRS and CDR2 is YFSETQ. The V gene end was trimmed by 4 bases and the J gene end by 0 bases; junction bases not matched to a gene: 6. The CDR3 has 16 amino acids. As DNA, the CDR3 is TGCGCCAGCAGCGGTCTCGGGACAGCAACTAATGAAAAACTGTTTTTT. Translation gives CASSGLGTATNEKLFF.

The chain is built from TRBV28 and TRBJ2-4; 7 bases align to TRBD1. The CDR3 has 16 residues. The V gene end was trimmed by 4 bases and the J gene end by 0 bases; junction bases not matched to a gene: 6. The germline gives CDR1 MDHEN, CDR2 SYDVKM. The CDR3: CASSSGQALAKNIQYF. The CDR3 nucleotides read TGTGCCAGCAGTTCCGGACAGGCTTTAGCCAAAAACATTCAGTACTTC. Filled out from reference TRBV28 and TRBJ2-4, the complete variable domain reads DVKVTQSSRYLVKRTGEKVFLECVQDMDHENMFWYRQDPGLGLRLIYFSYDVKMKEKGDIPEGYSVSREKKERFSLILESASTNQTSMYLCASSSGQALAKNIQYFGAGTRLSVL.

The chain recombines TRBV7-9 with TRBJ1-1; D not resolved. This CDR3 spans 14 amino acids. V was clipped by 1 base and J by 6 bases, with 12 bases between them. Per the germline V gene, CDR1 is SEHNR and CDR2 is FQNEAQ (reference sequence). The DNA for the CDR3 is TGTGCCAGCAGCTTAGAAGGGCTGTGGGCTGAAGCTTTCTTT. This gives the protein CASSLEGLWAEAFF.

Only a few counts were recorded for this clonotype. This chain uses TRBV20-1 with TRBJ2-7; the D gene could be TRBD1 or TRBD2 (5 bases each). V was trimmed by 1 base and J by 0 bases, leaving 19 bases between them. CDR1 is DFQATT and CDR2 is SNEGSKA in the germline V gene (reference sequence). The length of the CDR3 is 17 residues. CDR3 in DNA: TGCAGTGCTAGAGGGCAGGGTCGGGATCGTAGCTCCTACGAGCAGTACTTC. This translates into CSARGQGRDRSSYEQYF.

This chain joins TRBV10-3 and TRBJ2-7, with TRBD1 matching 9 bases. V lost 8 bases to trimming and J lost 4 bases; unmatched junction nucleotides: 12. This CDR3 is 15 amino acids long. Germline V lookup: CDR1 ENHRY, CDR2 SYGVKD. CDR3 residues: CAISRMGQGTYEQYF. CDR3 sequence (DNA): TGTGCCATCTCGCGTATGGGACAGGGCACTTACGAGCAGTACTTC.

This chain links TRBV11-2 with TRBJ2-2; 11 nucleotides match TRBD2. From germline, CDR1 is SGHAT and CDR2 FQNNGV. V lost 2 bases to trimming and J lost 0 bases; unmatched junction nucleotides: 11. This CDR3 is built from 20 residues. The CDR3: CASSLIRLAGGRANTGELFF. In DNA form, the CDR3 reads TGTGCCAGCAGCTTAATCCGGCTAGCGGGAGGTCGCGCGAACACCGGGGAGCTGTTTTTT. Based on the CDR3 plus reference TRBV11-2 and TRBJ2-2, the full variable domain is EAGVAQSPRYKIIEKRQSVAFWCNPISGHATLYWYQQILGQGPKLLIQFQNNGVVDDSQLPKDRFSAERLKGVDSTLKIQPAKLEDSAVYLCASSLIRLAGGRANTGELFFGEGSRLTVL.